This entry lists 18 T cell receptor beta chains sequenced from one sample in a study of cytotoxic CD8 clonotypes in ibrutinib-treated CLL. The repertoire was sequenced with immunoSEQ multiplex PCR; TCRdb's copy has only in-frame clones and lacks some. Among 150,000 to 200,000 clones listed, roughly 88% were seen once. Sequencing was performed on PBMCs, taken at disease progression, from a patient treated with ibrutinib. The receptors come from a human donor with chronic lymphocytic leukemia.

The CDR3 DNA reads as TGTGCCAGTAGTAGAAGGACTAGCGGGGACAATGAGCAGTTCTTC. This translates into CASSRRTSGDNEQFF. The gene calls are TRBV19 and TRBJ2-1, with TRBD2 matching over 12 bases. The germline gives CDR1 LNHDA, CDR2 SQIVND (reference sequence). The ends lost 4 bases at V and 5 bases at J; junction bases unmatched: 3. The CDR3 has 15 amino acids. Looking up the rest from reference TRBV19 and TRBJ2-1 gives the full variable domain: DGGITQSPKYLFRKEGQNVTLSCEQNLNHDAMYWYRQDPGQGLRLIYYSQIVNDFQKGDIAEGYSVSREKKESFPLTVTSAQKNPTAFYLCASSRRTSGDNEQFFGPGTRLTVL.

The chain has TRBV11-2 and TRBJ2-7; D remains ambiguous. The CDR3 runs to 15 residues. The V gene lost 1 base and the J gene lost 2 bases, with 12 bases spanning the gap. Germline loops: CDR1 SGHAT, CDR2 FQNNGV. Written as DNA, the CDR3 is TGTGCCAGCAGCTTAGGGTCCACCCGAACCTACGAGCAGTACTTC. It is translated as CASSLGSTRTYEQYF.

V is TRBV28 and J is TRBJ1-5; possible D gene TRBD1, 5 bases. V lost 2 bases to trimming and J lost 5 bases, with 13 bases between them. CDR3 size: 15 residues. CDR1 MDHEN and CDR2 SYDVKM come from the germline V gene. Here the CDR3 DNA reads TGTGCCAGCAGTTTACAGAGTGACAGCGATCAGCCCCAGCATTTT. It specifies CASSLQSDSDQPQHF.

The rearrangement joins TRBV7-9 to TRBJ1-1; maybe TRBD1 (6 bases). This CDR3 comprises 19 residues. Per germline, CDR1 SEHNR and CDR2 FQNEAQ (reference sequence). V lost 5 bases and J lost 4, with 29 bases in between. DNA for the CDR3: TGTGCCAGCAGCCCAGGGGTGACACAGGGTATCTATTGGGGCACTGAAGCTTTCTTT. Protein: CASSPGVTQGIYWGTEAFF.

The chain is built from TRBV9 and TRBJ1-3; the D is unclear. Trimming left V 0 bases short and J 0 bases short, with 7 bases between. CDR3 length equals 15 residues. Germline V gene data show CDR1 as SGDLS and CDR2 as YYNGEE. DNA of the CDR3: TGTGCCAGCAGCGTAGGAAAATCCTCTGGAAACACCATATATTTT. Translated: CASSVGKSSGNTIYF.

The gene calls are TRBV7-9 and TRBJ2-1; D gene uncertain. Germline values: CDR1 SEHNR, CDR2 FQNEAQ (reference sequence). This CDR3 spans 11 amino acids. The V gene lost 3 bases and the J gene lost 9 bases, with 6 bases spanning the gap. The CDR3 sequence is CASSFSVEQFF. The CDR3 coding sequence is TGTGCCAGCAGCTTTTCGGTTGAGCAGTTCTTC.

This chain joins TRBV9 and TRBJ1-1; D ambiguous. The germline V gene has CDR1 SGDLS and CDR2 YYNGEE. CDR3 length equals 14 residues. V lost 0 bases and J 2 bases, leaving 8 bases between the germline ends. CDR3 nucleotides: TGTGCCAGCAGCGTAGGTAAACTAAACACTGAAGCTTTCTTT. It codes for CASSVGKLNTEAFF.

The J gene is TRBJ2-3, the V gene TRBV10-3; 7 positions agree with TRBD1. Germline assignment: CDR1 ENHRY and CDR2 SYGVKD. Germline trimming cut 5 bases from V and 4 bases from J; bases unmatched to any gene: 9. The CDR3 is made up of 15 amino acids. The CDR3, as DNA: TGTGCCATCAGTCGACAGGGAAGGGGGCCAGATACGCAGTATTTT. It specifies CAISRQGRGPDTQYF.

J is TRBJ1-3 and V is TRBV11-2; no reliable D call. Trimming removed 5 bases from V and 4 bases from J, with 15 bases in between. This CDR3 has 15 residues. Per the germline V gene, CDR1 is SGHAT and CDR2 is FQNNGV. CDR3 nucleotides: TGTGCCAGCAGCGACGGATCGATCGGAGGAAACACCATATATTTT. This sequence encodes CASSDGSIGGNTIYF.

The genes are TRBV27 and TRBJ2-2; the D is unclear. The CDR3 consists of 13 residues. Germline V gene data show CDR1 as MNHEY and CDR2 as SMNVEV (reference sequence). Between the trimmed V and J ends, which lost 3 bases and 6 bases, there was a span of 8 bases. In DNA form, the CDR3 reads TGTGCCAGCAGTTTTTTCCTTGCCGGGGAGCTGTTTTTT. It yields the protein CASSFFLAGELFF.

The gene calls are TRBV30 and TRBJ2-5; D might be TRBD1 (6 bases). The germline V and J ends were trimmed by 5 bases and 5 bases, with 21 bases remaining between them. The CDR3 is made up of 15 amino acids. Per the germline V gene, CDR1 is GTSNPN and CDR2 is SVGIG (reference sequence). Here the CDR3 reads CAWGGQNRALETQYF. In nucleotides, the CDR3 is TGTGCCTGGGGCGGCCAAAACAGGGCTTTGGAGACCCAGTACTTC. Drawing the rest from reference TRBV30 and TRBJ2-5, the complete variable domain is SQTIHQWPATLVQPVGSPLSLECTVEGTSNPNLYWYRQAAGRGLQLLFYSVGIGQISSEVPQNLSASRPQDRQFILSSKKLLLSDSGFYLCAWGGQNRALETQYFGPGTRLLVL.

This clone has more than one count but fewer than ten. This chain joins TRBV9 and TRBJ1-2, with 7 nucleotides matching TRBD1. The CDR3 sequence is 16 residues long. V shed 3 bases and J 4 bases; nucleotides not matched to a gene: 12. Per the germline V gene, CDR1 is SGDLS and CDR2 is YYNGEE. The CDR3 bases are TGTGCCAGCAGCGCAGCCGGGACAGCGATAAGCTATGGCTACACCTTC. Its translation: CASSAAGTAISYGYTF.

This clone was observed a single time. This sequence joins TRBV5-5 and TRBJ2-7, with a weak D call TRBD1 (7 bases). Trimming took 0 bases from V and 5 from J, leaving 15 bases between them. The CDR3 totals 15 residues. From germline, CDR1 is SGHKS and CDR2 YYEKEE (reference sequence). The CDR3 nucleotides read TGTGCCAGCAGCTTGGCCCGGGCAGGGGGGAACGAGCAGTACTTC. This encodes CASSLARAGGNEQYF.

The CDR3 spells CASSPGTGSFRYTF. The CDR3 nucleotides are TGCGCCAGCAGCCCAGGGACAGGGAGCTTTCGCTACACCTTC. This rearrangement joins TRBV5-1 to TRBJ1-2; 9 nucleotides agree with TRBD1. The CDR3 contains 14 residues. V lost 4 bases, J lost 9 bases, and 10 bases stayed unmatched. The germline V gene has CDR1 SGHRS and CDR2 YFSETQ. The entire variable domain, with the rest obtained from reference TRBV5-1 and TRBJ1-2, is as follows: KAGVTQTPRYLIKTRGQQVTLSCSPISGHRSVSWYQQTPGQGLQFLFEYFSETQRNKGNFPGRFSGRQFSNSRSEMNVSTLELGDSALYLCASSPGTGSFRYTFGSGTRLTVV.

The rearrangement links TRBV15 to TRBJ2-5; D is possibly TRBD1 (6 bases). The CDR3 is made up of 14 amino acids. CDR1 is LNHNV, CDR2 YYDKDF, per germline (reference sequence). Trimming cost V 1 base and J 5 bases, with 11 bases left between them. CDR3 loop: CATSRVGGRETQYF. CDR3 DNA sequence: TGTGCCACCAGCAGAGTTGGGGGCCGGGAGACCCAGTACTTC.

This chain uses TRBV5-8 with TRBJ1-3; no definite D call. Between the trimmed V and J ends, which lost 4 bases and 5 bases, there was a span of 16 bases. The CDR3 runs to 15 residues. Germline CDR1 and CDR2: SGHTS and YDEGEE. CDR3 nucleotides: TGTGCCAGCAGCCCCTGGCCAGACTTTAGAAACACCATATATTTT. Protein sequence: CASSPWPDFRNTIYF. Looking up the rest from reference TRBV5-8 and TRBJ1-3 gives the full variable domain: EAGVTQSPTHLIKTRGQQATLRCSPISGHTSVYWYQQALGLGLQFLLWYDEGEERNRGNFPPRFSGRQFPNYSSELNVNALELEDSALYLCASSPWPDFRNTIYFGEGSWLTVV.

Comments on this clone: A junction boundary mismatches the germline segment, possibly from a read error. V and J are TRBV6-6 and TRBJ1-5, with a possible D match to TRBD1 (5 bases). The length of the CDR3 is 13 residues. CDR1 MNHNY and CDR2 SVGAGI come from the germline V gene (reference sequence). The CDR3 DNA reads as TGTGCCAGCAGTAACTCCCGGGGGCAGCCCCAGCATTTT. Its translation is CASSNSRGQPQHF.

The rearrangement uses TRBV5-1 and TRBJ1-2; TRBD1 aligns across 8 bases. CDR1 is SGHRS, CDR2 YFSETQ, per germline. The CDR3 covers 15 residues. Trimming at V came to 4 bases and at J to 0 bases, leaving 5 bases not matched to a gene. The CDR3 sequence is CASSGQGATNYGYTF. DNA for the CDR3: TGCGCCAGCAGCGGACAGGGAGCCACTAACTATGGCTACACCTTC. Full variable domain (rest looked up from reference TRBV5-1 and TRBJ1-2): KAGVTQTPRYLIKTRGQQVTLSCSPISGHRSVSWYQQTPGQGLQFLFEYFSETQRNKGNFPGRFSGRQFSNSRSEMNVSTLELGDSALYLCASSGQGATNYGYTFGSGTRLTVV.